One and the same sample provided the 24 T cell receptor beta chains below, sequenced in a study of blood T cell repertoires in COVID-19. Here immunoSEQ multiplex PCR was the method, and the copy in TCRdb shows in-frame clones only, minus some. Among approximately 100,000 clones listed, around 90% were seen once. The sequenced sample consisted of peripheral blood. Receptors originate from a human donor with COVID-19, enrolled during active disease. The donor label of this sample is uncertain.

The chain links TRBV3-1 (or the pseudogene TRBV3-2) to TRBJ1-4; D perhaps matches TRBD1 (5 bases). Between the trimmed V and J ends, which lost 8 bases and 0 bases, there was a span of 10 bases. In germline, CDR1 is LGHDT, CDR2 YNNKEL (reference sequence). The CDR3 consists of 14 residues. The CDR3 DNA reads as TGTGCCAGCTGCGACAGTGCAACTAATGAAAAACTGTTTTTT. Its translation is CASCDSATNEKLFF.

The CDR3 sequence is CASSPPDGAGTGELFF. CDR3 sequence (DNA): TGTGCCAGCTCACCACCAGATGGAGCGGGCACCGGGGAGCTGTTTTTT. The gene calls are TRBV18 and TRBJ2-2, with D tentatively TRBD2 (6 bases). Per germline, CDR1 KGHSH and CDR2 LQKENI. Trimming stripped 0 bases from V and 4 bases from J, with 12 bases between. This CDR3 spans 16 amino acids.

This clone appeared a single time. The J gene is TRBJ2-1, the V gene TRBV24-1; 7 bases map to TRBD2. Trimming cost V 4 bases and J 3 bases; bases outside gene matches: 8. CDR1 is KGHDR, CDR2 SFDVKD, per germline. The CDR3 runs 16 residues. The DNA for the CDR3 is TGTGCCACCAGTGACCCCGGGACTAAGGACTACAATGAGCAGTTCTTC. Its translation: CATSDPGTKDYNEQFF.

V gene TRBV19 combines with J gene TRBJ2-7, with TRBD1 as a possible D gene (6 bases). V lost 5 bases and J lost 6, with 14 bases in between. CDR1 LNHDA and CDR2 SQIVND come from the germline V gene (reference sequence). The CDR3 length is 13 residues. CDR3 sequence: CASSPSRDTEQYF. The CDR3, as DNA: TGTGCCAGTAGTCCCTCCCGGGACACCGAGCAGTACTTC.

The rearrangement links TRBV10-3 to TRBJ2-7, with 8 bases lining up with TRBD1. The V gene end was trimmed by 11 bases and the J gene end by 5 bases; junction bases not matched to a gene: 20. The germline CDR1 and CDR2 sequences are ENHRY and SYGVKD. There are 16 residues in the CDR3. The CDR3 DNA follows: TGTGCCTCAAACAGGGGGGCAGGGGGATTGGGTGACGAGCAGTACTTC. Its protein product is CASNRGAGGLGDEQYF.

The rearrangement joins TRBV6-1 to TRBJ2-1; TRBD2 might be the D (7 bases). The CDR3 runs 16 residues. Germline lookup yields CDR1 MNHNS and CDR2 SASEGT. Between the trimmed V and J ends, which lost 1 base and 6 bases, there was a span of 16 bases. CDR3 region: CASSEVPGEGGNEQFF. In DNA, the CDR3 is TGTGCCAGCAGTGAAGTTCCGGGGGAGGGGGGCAATGAGCAGTTCTTC.

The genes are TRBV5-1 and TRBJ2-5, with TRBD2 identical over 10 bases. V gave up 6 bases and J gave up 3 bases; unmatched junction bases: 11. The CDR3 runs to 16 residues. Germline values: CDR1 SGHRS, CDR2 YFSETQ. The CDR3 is CASKPGLAVFEETQYF. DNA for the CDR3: TGCGCCAGCAAACCCGGACTAGCGGTCTTTGAAGAGACCCAGTACTTC.

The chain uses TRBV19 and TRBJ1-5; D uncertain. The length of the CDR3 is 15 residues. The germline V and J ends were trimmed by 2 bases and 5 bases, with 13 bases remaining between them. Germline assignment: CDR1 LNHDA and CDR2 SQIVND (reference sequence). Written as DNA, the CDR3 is TGTGCCAGTAGTATAATCGGCGGTTTCGATCAGCCCCAGCATTTT. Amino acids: CASSIIGGFDQPQHF.

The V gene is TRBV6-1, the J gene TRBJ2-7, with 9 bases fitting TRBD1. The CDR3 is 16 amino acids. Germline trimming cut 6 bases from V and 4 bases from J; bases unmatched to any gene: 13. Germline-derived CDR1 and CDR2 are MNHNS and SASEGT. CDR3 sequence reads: CASREPGTGIRYEQYF. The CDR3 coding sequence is TGTGCCAGCAGGGAACCCGGGACAGGGATTAGATACGAGCAGTACTTC.

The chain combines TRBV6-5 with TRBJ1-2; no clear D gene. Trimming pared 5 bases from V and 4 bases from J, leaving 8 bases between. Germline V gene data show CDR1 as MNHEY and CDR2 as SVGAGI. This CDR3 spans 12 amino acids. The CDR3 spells CASSPRVYGYTF. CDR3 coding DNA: TGTGCCAGCAGTCCCCGGGTCTATGGCTACACCTTC.

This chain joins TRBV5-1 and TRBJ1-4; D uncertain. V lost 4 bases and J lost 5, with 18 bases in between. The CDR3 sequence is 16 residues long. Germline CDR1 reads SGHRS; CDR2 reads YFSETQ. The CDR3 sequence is CASSPGVRGANEKLFF. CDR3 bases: TGCGCCAGCAGCCCTGGAGTTCGGGGAGCAAATGAAAAACTGTTTTTT. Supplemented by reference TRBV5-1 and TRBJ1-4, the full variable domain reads KAGVTQTPRYLIKTRGQQVTLSCSPISGHRSVSWYQQTPGQGLQFLFEYFSETQRNKGNFPGRFSGRQFSNSRSEMNVSTLELGDSALYLCASSPGVRGANEKLFFGSGTQLSVL.

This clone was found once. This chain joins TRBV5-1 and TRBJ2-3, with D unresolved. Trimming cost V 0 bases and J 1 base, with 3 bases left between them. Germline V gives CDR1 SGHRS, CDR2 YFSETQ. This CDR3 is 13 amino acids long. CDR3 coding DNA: TGCGCCAGCAGCTTGGGCGGCACAGATACGCAGTATTTT. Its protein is CASSLGGTDTQYF. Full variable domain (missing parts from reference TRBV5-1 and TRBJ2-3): KAGVTQTPRYLIKTRGQQVTLSCSPISGHRSVSWYQQTPGQGLQFLFEYFSETQRNKGNFPGRFSGRQFSNSRSEMNVSTLELGDSALYLCASSLGGTDTQYFGPGTRLTVL.

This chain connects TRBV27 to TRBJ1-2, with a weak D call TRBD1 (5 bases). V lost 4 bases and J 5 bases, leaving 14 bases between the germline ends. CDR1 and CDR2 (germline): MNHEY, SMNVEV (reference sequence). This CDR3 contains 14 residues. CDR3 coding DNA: TGTGCCAGCAGTTCCTCCTTCGGGGGGTATGGCTACACCTTC. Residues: CASSSSFGGYGYTF.

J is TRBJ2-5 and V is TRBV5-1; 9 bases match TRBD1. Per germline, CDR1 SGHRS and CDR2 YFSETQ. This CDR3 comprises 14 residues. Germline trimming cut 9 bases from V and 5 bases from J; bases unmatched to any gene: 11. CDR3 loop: CATQQGAGEETQYF. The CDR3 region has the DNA TGCGCCACCCAACAGGGGGCCGGGGAGGAGACCCAGTACTTC.

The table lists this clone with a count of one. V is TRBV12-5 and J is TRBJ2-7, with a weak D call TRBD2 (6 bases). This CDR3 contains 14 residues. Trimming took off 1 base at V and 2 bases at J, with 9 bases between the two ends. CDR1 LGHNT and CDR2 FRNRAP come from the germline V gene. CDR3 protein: CASGLDLATYEQYF. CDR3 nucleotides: TGTGCTAGTGGTTTGGATCTAGCGACCTACGAGCAGTACTTC.

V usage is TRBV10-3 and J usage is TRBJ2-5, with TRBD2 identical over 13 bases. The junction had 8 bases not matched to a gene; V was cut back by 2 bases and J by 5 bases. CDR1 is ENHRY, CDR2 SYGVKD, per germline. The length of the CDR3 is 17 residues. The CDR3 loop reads CAISETGLAGEGETQYF. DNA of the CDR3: TGTGCCATCAGTGAGACTGGACTAGCGGGAGAGGGCGAGACCCAGTACTTC.

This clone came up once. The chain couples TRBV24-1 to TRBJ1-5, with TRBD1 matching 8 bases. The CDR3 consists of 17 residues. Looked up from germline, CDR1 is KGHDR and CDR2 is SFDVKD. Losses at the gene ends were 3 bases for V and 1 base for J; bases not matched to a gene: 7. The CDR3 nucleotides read TGTGCCACCAGTGATCCCCGGACAGGGCTGAGCAATCAGCCCCAGCATTTT. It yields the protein CATSDPRTGLSNQPQHF.

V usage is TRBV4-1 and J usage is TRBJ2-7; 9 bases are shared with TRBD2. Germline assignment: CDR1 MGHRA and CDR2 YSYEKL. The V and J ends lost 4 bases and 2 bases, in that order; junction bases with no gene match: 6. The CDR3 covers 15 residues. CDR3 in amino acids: CASSRGAGGPYEQYF. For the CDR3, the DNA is TGCGCCAGCAGCCGGGGAGCGGGGGGCCCCTACGAGCAGTACTTC.

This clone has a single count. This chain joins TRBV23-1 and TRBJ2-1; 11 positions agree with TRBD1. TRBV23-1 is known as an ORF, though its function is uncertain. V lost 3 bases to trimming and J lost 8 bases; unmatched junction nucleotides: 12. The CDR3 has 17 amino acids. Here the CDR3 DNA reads TGCGCCAGCAGTCATCGAGGGACAGGGGGAATGGTAGATGAGCAGTTCTTC. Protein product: CASSHRGTGGMVDEQFF.

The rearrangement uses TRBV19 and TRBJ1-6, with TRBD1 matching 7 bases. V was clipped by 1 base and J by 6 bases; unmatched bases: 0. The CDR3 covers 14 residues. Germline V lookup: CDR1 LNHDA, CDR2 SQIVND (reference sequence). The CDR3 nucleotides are TGTGCCAGTAGTATAGGGGACAGTAATTCACCCCTCCACTTT. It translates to CASSIGDSNSPLHF.

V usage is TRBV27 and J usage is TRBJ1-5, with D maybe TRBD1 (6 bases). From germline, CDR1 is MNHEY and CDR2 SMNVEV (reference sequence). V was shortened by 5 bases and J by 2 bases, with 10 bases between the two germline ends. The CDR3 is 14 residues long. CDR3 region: CASSRAGGNQPQHF. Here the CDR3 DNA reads TGTGCCAGCAGTCGGGCAGGGGGCAATCAGCCCCAGCATTTT.

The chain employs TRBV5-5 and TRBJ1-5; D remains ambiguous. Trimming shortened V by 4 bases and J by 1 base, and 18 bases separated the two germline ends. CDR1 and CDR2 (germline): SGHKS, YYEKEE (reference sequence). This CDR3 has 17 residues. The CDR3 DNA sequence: TGTGCCAGCAGCCCGGCGCAGGACTTTTGGAGCAATCAGCCCCAGCATTTT. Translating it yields CASSPAQDFWSNQPQHF.

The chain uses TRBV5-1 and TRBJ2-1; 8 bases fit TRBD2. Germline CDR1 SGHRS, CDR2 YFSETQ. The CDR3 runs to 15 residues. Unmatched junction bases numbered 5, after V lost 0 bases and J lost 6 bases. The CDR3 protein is CASSLVTGGGNEQFF. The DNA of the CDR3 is TGCGCCAGCAGCTTGGTGACGGGAGGGGGCAATGAGCAGTTCTTC.

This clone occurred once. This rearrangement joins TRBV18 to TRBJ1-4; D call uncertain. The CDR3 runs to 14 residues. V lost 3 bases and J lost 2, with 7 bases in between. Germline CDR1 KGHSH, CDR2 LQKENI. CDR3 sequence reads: CASSPAVTNEKLFF. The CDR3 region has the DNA TGTGCCAGCTCACCGGCGGTGACTAATGAAAAACTGTTTTTT.